This T cell receptor (beta chain) was recorded in a study of T cell responses to AZD1222 COVID-19 vaccine. About this clone itself: Its antigen remains unknown.

This CDR3 contains 12 residues. The germline CDR1 and CDR2 sequences are SGHDT and YYEEEE. V dropped 4 bases and J dropped 5 bases, with 9 bases sitting between them. Profiling relied on immunoSEQ multiplex PCR, and the TCRdb table lists in-frame clones only, not all of them. The data show around 170,000 clones, less than 95% seen once. Study conclusions and caveats: Repertoires were obtained only post-peak T cell response. Donor demographics were predominantly white British with a female majority; clonal diversity may be underestimated. CD4 TCRs linked to vaccination spanned spike, dominating at 160-218 and 743-854. Just a handful of AZD1222 recipients tested seropositive at baseline.

The TCR was taken from an adult in good health. The V call is TRBV5-6, the J call TRBJ1-2, with D tentatively TRBD1 (6 bases). The starting material was peripheral blood, obtained on day 0 of AZD1222 vaccination. The CDR3 nucleotides are TGTGCCAGCAGCCGGACAGCTTATGGCTACACCTTC. As protein: CASSRTAYGYTF.